This section outlines one TCR beta chain sequence together with its context. Its antigen is undetermined. This sample was taken from a study of Tregs in tolerant kidney transplant recipients. TCRdb keeps only in-frame clones here, not all; method: immunoSEQ multiplex PCR. This repertoire shows about 240,000 clones, about 80% found once; its top ten account for less than 0.75%. Study findings and constraints: Biological reproducibility was not directly addressed in this study.

Sequenced sample: CD4+ T cells from blood. The TCR was taken from a human donor in good health.

The CDR3 spells CASSKDIPYGYTF. The DNA of the CDR3 is TGTGCCAGCAGCAAAGACATACCCTATGGCTACACCTTC. The chain is built from TRBV13 and TRBJ1-2; D ambiguous. The CDR3 is 13 amino acids. CDR1 is PRHDT and CDR2 is FYEKMQ in the germline V gene (reference sequence). Between the trimmed V and J ends, which lost 5 bases and 4 bases, there was a span of 11 bases.